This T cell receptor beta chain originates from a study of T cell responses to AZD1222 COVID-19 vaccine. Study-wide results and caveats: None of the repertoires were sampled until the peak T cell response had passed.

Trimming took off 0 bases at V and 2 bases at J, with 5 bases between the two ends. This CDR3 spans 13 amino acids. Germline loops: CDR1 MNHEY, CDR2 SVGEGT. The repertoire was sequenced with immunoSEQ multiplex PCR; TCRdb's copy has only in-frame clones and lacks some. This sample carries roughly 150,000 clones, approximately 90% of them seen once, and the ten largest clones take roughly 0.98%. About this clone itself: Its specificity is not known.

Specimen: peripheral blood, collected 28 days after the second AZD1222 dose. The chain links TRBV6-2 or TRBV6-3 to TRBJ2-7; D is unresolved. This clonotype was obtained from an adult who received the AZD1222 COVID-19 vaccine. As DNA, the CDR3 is TGTGCCAGCAGTTACTCGAGTACCTACGAGCAGTACTTC. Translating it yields CASSYSSTYEQYF.